This paragraph covers one TCR beta chain sequence. Its recognized antigen is unknown. No much larger clonotype is one base removed from it; base qualities were not supplied. From cysteine to phenylalanine, the CDR3 is 14 amino acids long. This entry keeps only the CDR3 DNA: 42 bases, framed from base 1. Via the germline V gene (reference sequence), CDR1 is SGHNT and CDR2 YYREEE. Cut back by 3 bases and 2 bases, the V and J ends lie 11 bases apart. These data originate in a study of shared clonotypes between healthy human individuals (TCRdb year 2020). Regarding the complete study: The cohort included a few men and a couple of women between 18 and 49 years of age. Per donor, three plates each were used for CD4 naive and CD4 memory, two for CD8 naive, and one for CD8 memory. To estimate repertoire size and how much clonotypes are shared between individuals, the study performed deep sequencing of blood TCR repertoires from about five healthy adults. To increase sequencing depth and limit assay-specific biases, TCR repertoire library preparation and sequencing were carried out by different laboratories using diverse techniques. Each donor's leukapheresis produced roughly between roughly 0.85 and 9.5 billion PBMCs. Overall study results and their limits: Rarefaction of sorted-subset datasets indicated incomplete sequencing despite the large sequencing depth. Pairwise subsampling indicated that sequencing depth was expected to affect the degree of clonotype sharing among donors. Larger estimated clonotype richness was generally found for naive subsets than for memory subsets. Clonotypes shared by all four sorted-subset donors showed higher generation probabilities than non-shared clonotypes. Sampling was limited to blood, and TCR repertoires in tissue likely differ from TCR repertoires in blood. The small number of donors limited the genetic and exposure-history diversity represented. Sharing across several donors was observed for around 5% of naive CD4, over 3% of naive CD8, over 2% of memory CD4, and roughly 0.4% of memory CD8 clonotypes.

CD8 naive samples were CD45RO-negative cells positively selected for CCR7, giving a CD45RA+CCR7+ population that excluded TemRA cells. The donors were healthy, HIV-negative adults who had no recently reported acute infections or vaccinations. Only Caucasian adults living in Nashville, Tennessee, USA were represented among the donors. After blood collection by leukapheresis, PBMCs were isolated using Ficoll-Histopaque density gradient centrifugation and then cryopreserved in the vapor phase of liquid nitrogen. Analytical flow cytometry was used to check the purity and quantity of each magnetically sorted T cell population. Each sorted fraction had its genomic DNA isolated and then quantified by UV absorbance on a Nanodrop 2000c. TCR CDR3 regions were amplified from genomic DNA by multiplex PCR using the deep immunoSEQ assay. Genomic DNA extracted from each cell subset was distributed evenly over all wells of several immunoSEQ 96-well plates, and each plate served as one replicate. For sorted subsets, approximately 190 ng genomic DNA, equal to approximately 30,000 T cell genomes, was loaded into each replicate PCR. Purified libraries were quantified with a Qubit 3.0 fluorometer, sized on a Bioanalyzer 2100, and re-quantified with the KAPA Library Quantification kit. Every immunoSEQ 96-well plate was sequenced on a dedicated single-read 150-cycle Illumina NextSeq 550 flow cell. On the study's bioinformatics: Because the immunoSEQ output held only junctional sequences and lacked quality scores, the filtering could not match the filtering applied to full-length reads. To assign V/J genes and CDR3, sequences were annotated against IMGT germline references using PyIR, a Python wrapper for IgBLAST v1.9. Reads with weak V/J assignments (E-value above 1e-6), missing CDR3, stop codons, out-of-frame junctions, or ambiguous translated residues were removed. V3J clonotypes were defined by identical inferred V gene, J gene, and CDR3 amino acid sequence. Percentage overlap between repertoires was calculated by dividing the number of shared unique clonotypes by the size of the smaller repertoire. Richness of each repertoire was evaluated using RTK rarefaction, the Chao1 estimator, and Recon v2.1 estimates of unobserved clonotypes. Generation probabilities for all TCRbeta clonotypes obtained by the gDNA method from a few donors were computed using OLGA. The table comes from immuneACCESS by way of TCRdb, which keeps in-frame sequences with V and J called. Part of the clones is missing from these tables; in studies checked, under half for an unresolved V gene and the rest for unknown reasons. V and J calls and clone size follow that table, whereas D and trimming were derived from the DNA. The sample table contains about 580,000 clones; only one count was recorded for 98% of them. The ten largest make up less than 0.35% of the sample.

The rearrangement combines TRBV5-4 with TRBJ2-5, with a weak D call of TRBD2 (6 bases match). The TCR sequence derives from a young man in good health. Sequenced sample: naive CD8+ T cells sorted from blood. The cell subset or site label on this specimen signifies: CD45RA+CCR7+. Read as DNA, the sequence is TGTGCCAGCAGCTCGGGACTTACTCAAGAGACCCAGTACTTC. This translates into CASSSGLTQETQYF.